The clone carrying this T cell receptor (beta chain) was found many times. Profiled with immunoSEQ multiplex PCR; TCRdb holds only in-frame clones, not every one. The sample includes fewer than 300,000 clones, 70% to 85% of them seen just once. This sample stems from a study of blood T cell repertoires in COVID-19. In germline, CDR1 is SNHLY, CDR2 FYNNEI. This CDR3 contains 14 residues. V gave up 8 bases and J gave up 3 bases, with 14 bases separating them. The source of this sequence is a human donor with COVID-19, enrolled during active disease. The donor label of this sample is uncertain. Input material: peripheral blood. The chain recombines TRBV2 with TRBJ1-5; D possibly corresponds to TRBD1 (6 bases). DNA of the CDR3: TGTGCCAGCGTAGGACAGCTCAACAATCAGCCCCAGCATTTT. It encodes CASVGQLNNQPQHF.